This T cell receptor (beta chain) originates from a study of T cell responses to AZD1222 COVID-19 vaccine. Study conclusions and caveats: Spike-specific TCR breadth and depth both grew after two AZD1222 doses.

From germline, CDR1 is SQVTM and CDR2 ANQGSEA. Trimming removed 6 bases from V and 5 bases from J, with 14 bases in between. The CDR3 is made up of 13 amino acids. Repertoires were generated with immunoSEQ multiplex PCR, while TCRdb's copy carries only in-frame clones and drops some. Among approximately 160,000 clones listed, less than 95% were seen once. Concerning this clone itself: Its antigen is as yet unknown.

The chain has TRBV29-1 and TRBJ1-5; possibly TRBD1 for D (6 bases). This sequence originates from an adult in good health. Sequencing was performed on peripheral blood, taken on day 0 of AZD1222 vaccination. The CDR3 region is CSVQQGGDQPQHF. The CDR3 DNA follows: TGCAGCGTCCAACAAGGGGGGGATCAGCCCCAGCATTTT.